The next 24 T cell receptor beta chains were all read from a single sample in a study of human T cells and chemical hapten exposure. TCRdb itself ran the RACE reads through MiXCR, one entry per CDR3 protein. The sample yields about 99,000 distinct CDR3 sequences, about an eighth seen once. As to time point: patch test 1, 2 weeks after DPC sensitization. Sample treatment: therapeutic diphenylcyclopropenone sensitization with weekly scalp DPC. Here the sequenced sample was whole blood, taken in connection with sensitization to the hapten diphenylcyclopropenone (DPC). The receptors stem from a woman aged 40-49 years with alopecia areata. Some clones in this sample may be carry-over from other donors' samples.

The chain has TRBV28 and TRBJ1-1; TRBD1 matches 7 bases. The germline CDR1 and CDR2 sequences are MDHEN and SYDVKM. The CDR3 totals 14 residues. The trim removed 5 bases at V and 4 bases at J, leaving 7 bases unmatched. CDR3 coding DNA: TGTGCCAGCAGTGTCCACGCAGGGGGCACTGAAGCTTTCTTT. Translating gives CASSVHAGGTEAFF.

The chain has TRBV19 and TRBJ1-4; 8 nucleotides match TRBD1. V was pared by 6 bases and J by 8 bases, with 14 bases of the junction left unmatched. The CDR3 sequence is 16 residues long. Per germline, CDR1 LNHDA and CDR2 SQIVND (reference sequence). The CDR3 bases are TGTGCCAGTAGCCCGCTGGGCACAGGGGGAATCGAAAAACTGTTTTTT. It codes for CASSPLGTGGIEKLFF.

J is TRBJ1-1 and V is TRBV28; perhaps TRBD1 as D (6 bases). Trimming shortened V by 4 bases and J by 4 bases, and 10 bases separated the two germline ends. This CDR3 region has 13 residues. CDR1 is MDHEN, CDR2 SYDVKM, per germline. This chain's CDR3 is CASSSNRVTEAFF. The CDR3 DNA is TGTGCCAGCAGTTCTAACAGGGTCACTGAAGCTTTCTTT.

In its sample, this clonotype was seen a few times. V gene TRBV7-2 combines with J gene TRBJ1-6, with unresolved D. The CDR3 spans 15 residues. In germline, CDR1 is SGHTA, CDR2 FQGNSA. V lost 1 base, J lost 7 bases, and 11 bases lay in between. CDR3 in amino acids: CASSLGAQLNSPLHF. CDR3 in DNA: TGTGCCAGCAGCTTAGGGGCCCAGCTCAATTCACCCCTCCACTTT.

The sample holds a few counts of this clonotype. The rearrangement joins TRBV12-3 or TRBV12-4 to TRBJ2-5, with a possible D match to TRBD2 (6 bases). The germline V and J ends were trimmed by 6 bases and 5 bases, with 10 bases remaining between them. CDR3 size: 12 residues. The chain's CDR3 is CASSRGSETQYF. The CDR3 DNA reads as TGTGCCAGCAGCCGGGGGTCGGAGACCCAGTACTTC.

The J gene is TRBJ2-7, the V gene TRBV7-2; the match to TRBD2 covers 12 bases. Trimming cost V 5 bases and J 4 bases; bases outside gene matches: 6. The germline CDR1 and CDR2 sequences are SGHTA and FQGNSA. The CDR3 is 15 amino acids. CDR3 sequence (DNA): TGTGCCAGCAGCCCCGGACTAGCGGGACCTTACGAGCAGTACTTC. It encodes CASSPGLAGPYEQYF.

This rearrangement joins TRBV28 to TRBJ1-2, with 8 bases identical to TRBD1. Germline V gene lookup returns CDR1 MDHEN and CDR2 SYDVKM. The CDR3 runs 13 residues. The J segment lost 5 bases and the V segment lost 3 bases, leaving 2 bases of the junction unmatched. This CDR3 reads CASSFTGGYGYTF. The CDR3 DNA sequence: TGTGCCAGCAGTTTCACAGGGGGGTATGGCTACACCTTC.

The sample holds a few counts of this clonotype. The chain employs TRBV28 and TRBJ2-3; the match to TRBD2 covers 10 bases. V dropped 3 bases and J dropped 4; count of bases not matched to a gene: 4. CDR1 MDHEN and CDR2 SYDVKM come from the germline V gene. This CDR3 region has 15 residues. The CDR3 is CASSLGLAFADTQYF. The DNA for the CDR3 is TGTGCCAGCAGTTTGGGACTAGCGTTCGCAGATACGCAGTATTTT.

The chain links TRBV5-1 to TRBJ2-7, with TRBD1 matching 7 bases. This CDR3 has 16 amino acids. Trimming removed 2 bases from V and 2 bases from J; junction bases left unmatched: 10. Germline V CDR1 and CDR2: SGHRS, YFSETQ. The DNA for the CDR3 is TGCGCCAGCAGCTTAGAACCGCAGGGGGTGGCCTACGAGCAGTACTTC. Translated: CASSLEPQGVAYEQYF.

This clonotype has just a few counts. The CDR3 bases are TGTGCCAGCAGTTACTCGAAGTTAGGCGGGGGCGCCGCCTACGAGCAGTACTTC. Encoded protein: CASSYSKLGGGAAYEQYF. The chain uses TRBV6-5 and TRBJ2-7; possible D gene TRBD2, 7 bases. Germline lookup yields CDR1 MNHEY and CDR2 SVGAGI. Between the trimmed V and J ends, which lost 0 bases and 2 bases, there was a span of 20 bases. The CDR3 contains 18 residues.

This clonotype was seen only a few times. The chain couples TRBV29-1 to TRBJ2-1; the D is unclear. CDR1 SQVTM and CDR2 ANQGSEA come from the germline V gene. Trimming removed 7 bases from V and 3 bases from J, with 4 bases in between. The CDR3 loop spans 10 amino acids. CDR3 sequence: CSAFYNEQFF. CDR3 DNA: TGCAGCGCGTTCTACAATGAGCAGTTCTTC.

The sample holds a few counts of this clonotype. V is TRBV24-1 and J is TRBJ2-3; 10 bases line up with TRBD1. V dropped 0 bases and J dropped 2; count of bases not matched to a gene: 13. The germline CDR1 and CDR2 sequences are KGHDR and SFDVKD. The CDR3 runs to 20 residues. DNA of the CDR3: TGTGCCACCAGTGATTTGACTGTCCGGGACAGGGGAAGAGACACAGATACGCAGTATTTT. Protein: CATSDLTVRDRGRDTDTQYF.

The CDR3 DNA reads as TGCAGCGTTGAGGAGGGCGCAGCTTTCTTT. Protein product: CSVEEGAAFF. This rearrangement joins TRBV29-1 to TRBJ1-1, with no clear D. The ends were cut back, 3 bases at V and 10 bases at J, with 9 bases in the middle. Per the germline V gene, CDR1 is SQVTM and CDR2 is ANQGSEA. The CDR3 length is 10 residues.

This clonotype came up many times. The gene calls are TRBV18 and TRBJ2-6; D gene uncertain. The CDR3 consists of 16 residues. Per the germline V gene, CDR1 is KGHSH and CDR2 is LQKENI. V lost 3 bases and J lost 1, with 10 bases in between. CDR3 protein: CASSPPLRSGANVLTF. CDR3 DNA sequence: TGTGCCAGCTCACCGCCGCTCCGATCTGGGGCCAACGTCCTGACTTTC.

The sample holds many counts of this clonotype. The rearrangement joins TRBV5-6 to TRBJ2-4; possible D gene TRBD2, 6 bases. V was cut by 7 bases and J by 7 bases, with 15 bases left in between. CDR1 is SGHDT and CDR2 is YYEEEE in the germline V gene. The CDR3 consists of 13 residues. In DNA form, the CDR3 reads TGTGCCAGCTACTTGGCGGGGAAGAACATTCAGTACTTC. Amino acids: CASYLAGKNIQYF.

The genes are TRBV5-6 and TRBJ2-2; 9 bases match TRBD2. Germline values: CDR1 SGHDT, CDR2 YYEEEE. The CDR3 covers 14 residues. J gave up 5 bases and V 4 bases, and 3 bases lay outside the gene matches. This CDR3 reads CASSTGLATGELFF. In nucleotides, the CDR3 is TGTGCCAGCAGCACAGGACTAGCGACCGGGGAGCTGTTTTTT.

The chain is built from TRBV6-5 and TRBJ2-7; 8 bases are shared with TRBD1. With 6 bases clipped from V and 0 bases from J, the junction kept 7 bases outside the gene matches. The germline V gene encodes CDR1 MNHEY and CDR2 SVGAGI. CDR3 length: 15 residues. The CDR3 DNA reads TGTGCCAGCAGCCCTCACGGACAGGGCTCCTACGAGCAGTACTTC. Its protein product is CASSPHGQGSYEQYF.

Many counts were recorded for this clonotype. V is TRBV6-1 and J is TRBJ1-5; possibly TRBD1 for D (5 bases). The CDR3 has 12 residues. The germline gives CDR1 MNHNS, CDR2 SASEGT. V was cut by 9 bases and J by 7 bases, with 13 bases left in between. The CDR3 coding sequence is TGTGCCAGTACGGGGCAGTTCCAGCCCCAGCATTTT. Its protein is CASTGQFQPQHF.

About this clonotype: This may be a read error: a much more frequent sequence differs by one nucleotide. V usage is TRBV4-2 and J usage is TRBJ2-7; D could derive from TRBD1 or TRBD2 (5 bases each). Germline CDR1 LGHNA, CDR2 YNFKEQ. The CDR3 has 14 residues. The CDR3 region has the DNA TGTGCCGGCAGCCAGGCCCTGGGACGGTACGAGCAGTACTTC. Its protein product is CAGSQALGRYEQYF.

This clonotype appeared a few times. The V call is TRBV12-2, the J call TRBJ2-7. TRBV12-2 is noted as a pseudogene. The CDR3 has 11 amino acids. For the CDR3, the DNA is TGTGCAAGTCGATTAAGCCCGGAGCAGTACTTC. Protein product: CASRLSPEQYF.

In its sample, this clonotype was seen a few times. The chain is built from TRBV29-1 and TRBJ2-1; 11 nucleotides line up with TRBD2. With V trimmed by 3 bases and J by 9 bases, 13 bases remained unmatched. The germline gives CDR1 SQVTM, CDR2 ANQGSEA. CDR3 length: 16 residues. The CDR3 DNA reads as TGCAGCGTTGATCTTCTAGCGGGAGGCGGTTACGGTGAGCAGTTCTTC. The encoded protein is CSVDLLAGGGYGEQFF.

There are a few counts of this clonotype. The chain recombines TRBV7-2 with TRBJ2-1; 11 bases map to TRBD2. Germline lookup yields CDR1 SGHTA and CDR2 FQGNSA. The ends lost 2 bases at V and 6 bases at J; junction bases unmatched: 6. The CDR3 extends over 16 amino acids. This CDR3 is CASSLRGLAESNEQFF. In DNA, the CDR3 is TGTGCCAGCAGCTTACGGGGACTAGCGGAATCCAATGAGCAGTTCTTC.

The chain carries TRBV28 and TRBJ2-5; TRBD1 matches 8 bases. J was trimmed by 7 bases and V by 10 bases; bases with no gene match: 11. The germline V gene has CDR1 MDHEN and CDR2 SYDVKM. This CDR3 has 13 amino acids. For the CDR3, the DNA is TGTGCCACCTACTCGGACAGGGTAGGGACCCAGTACTTC. It translates to CATYSDRVGTQYF.

The rearrangement joins TRBV9 to TRBJ1-5; D remains unclear. The germline V and J ends were trimmed by 0 bases and 1 base, with 2 bases remaining between them. The CDR3 length is 13 residues. In germline, CDR1 is SGDLS, CDR2 YYNGEE. CDR3 amino acids: CASSVESNQPQHF. The CDR3 DNA follows: TGTGCCAGCAGCGTAGAGAGCAATCAGCCCCAGCATTTT.